Shown below are 4 T cell receptor beta chains from a single sample sequenced in a study of blood T cell repertoires in COVID-19. Generated by immunoSEQ multiplex PCR, the TCRdb table keeps only in-frame clones and is missing some. The repertoire holds 380,000 or so clones, roughly 80% seen once, with approximately 1% in the top ten. Sequenced input: peripheral blood. The receptors come from a human donor with acute or convalescent COVID-19. The donor label of this sample is uncertain.

The V call is TRBV18, the J call TRBJ1-5; D perhaps matches TRBD1 (5 bases). Per the germline V gene, CDR1 is KGHSH and CDR2 is LQKENI. Trimming removed 2 bases from V and 0 bases from J, with 14 bases in between. The CDR3 is 17 amino acids. CDR3 protein: CASSPSSTDYSNQPQHF. The CDR3 DNA reads TGTGCCAGCTCACCAAGTTCGACAGATTATAGCAATCAGCCCCAGCATTTT. Full variable domain (outside the CDR3, taken from reference TRBV18 and TRBJ1-5): NAGVMQNPRHLVRRRGQEARLRCSPMKGHSHVYWYRQLPEEGLKFMVYLQKENIIDESGMPKERFSAEFPKEGPSILRIQQVVRGDSAAYFCASSPSSTDYSNQPQHFGDGTRLSIL.

The V call is TRBV6-6, the J call TRBJ2-1; 7 positions agree with TRBD2. Trimming at V came to 3 bases and at J to 7 bases, leaving 9 bases not matched to a gene. Germline CDR1 reads MNHNY; CDR2 reads SVGAGI (reference sequence). The CDR3 has 15 residues. The CDR3 bases are TGTGCCAGCAGTTATGGGGGGGGGAACAGAAATGAGCAGTTCTTC. Translated: CASSYGGGNRNEQFF.

In this sample, this clone turned up once. The chain employs TRBV5-1 and TRBJ1-4, with unresolved D. Between the trimmed V and J ends, which lost 1 base and 5 bases, there was a span of 6 bases. Germline V gives CDR1 SGHRS, CDR2 YFSETQ. The CDR3 spans 13 residues. For the CDR3, the DNA is TGCGCCAGCAGCTTGTTAGTCAATGAAAAACTGTTTTTT. Residues: CASSLLVNEKLFF.

This rearrangement joins TRBV27 to TRBJ1-1; D may be TRBD1 (5 bases). There are 11 residues in the CDR3. Germline V gene data show CDR1 as MNHEY and CDR2 as SMNVEV (reference sequence). The V gene lost 5 bases and the J gene lost 11 bases, with 12 bases spanning the gap. CDR3 amino acids: CASSGGGDAFF. CDR3 DNA sequence: TGTGCCAGCAGTGGGGGAGGGGACGCTTTCTTT.